The 19 T cell receptor beta chains below were found in one sample sequenced in a study of CD8 T cells in Susac syndrome. Random hexamers served to reverse transcribe roughly 0.5 to 1 ug RNA. TCRdb re-called the immunoSEQ multiplex PCR reads through MiXCR, storing one row per CDR3 protein. The data hold about 240,000 distinct CDR3 sequences, with 90% to 96% observed a single time. The sample was CD4+ T cells from PBMCs. These TCRs come from a human donor with Susac syndrome.

The rearrangement joins TRBV10-3 to TRBJ2-7; D is unresolved. Germline-derived CDR1 and CDR2 are ENHRY and SYGVKD. The CDR3 runs to 12 residues. Trimming took off 8 bases at V and 7 bases at J, with 15 bases between the two ends. The DNA of the CDR3 is TGTGCCATCGCCGGTGCCAATGAAGAGCAGTACTTC. This codes for CAIAGANEEQYF.

V and J are TRBV29-1 and TRBJ2-1, with TRBD1 as a possible D gene (6 bases). Germline V gene lookup returns CDR1 SQVTM and CDR2 ANQGSEA. This CDR3 has 12 amino acids. Between the trimmed V and J ends, which lost 4 bases and 9 bases, there was a span of 13 bases. The CDR3 reads CSVVENRAEQFF. The DNA for the CDR3 is TGCAGCGTTGTCGAAAACAGGGCTGAGCAGTTCTTC.

The rearrangement joins TRBV20-1 to TRBJ2-1; D ambiguous. Looked up from germline, CDR1 is DFQATT and CDR2 is SNEGSKA (reference sequence). The CDR3 sequence is 15 residues long. Deletions cut 3 bases from V and 4 bases from J, with 16 bases between. The CDR3 sequence is CSASHLVISYNEQFF. In DNA, the CDR3 is TGCAGTGCTAGCCATCTAGTAATCTCATACAATGAGCAGTTCTTC.

This chain joins TRBV12-3 or TRBV12-4 and TRBJ2-3, with D maybe TRBD2 (7 bases). V shed 6 bases and J shed 1 base, with 17 bases lying between them. This CDR3 region has 16 residues. The CDR3 DNA reads as TGTGCCAGCAGCCCGTGGGAGGGACAAGGCACAGATACGCAGTATTTT. Translation gives CASSPWEGQGTDTQYF.

V is TRBV15 and J is TRBJ1-1; perhaps TRBD1 as D (6 bases). This CDR3 comprises 14 residues. The V and J ends lost 5 bases and 3 bases respectively, with 13 bases between them. Germline CDR1 LNHNV, CDR2 YYDKDF (reference sequence). DNA of the CDR3: TGTGCCACCAGCGTGGGACACTTGGACACTGAAGCTTTCTTT. It codes for CATSVGHLDTEAFF.

The V and J genes are TRBV3-1 and TRBJ2-5, with a possible D match to TRBD2 (5 bases). The V and J ends lost 6 bases and 1 base respectively, with 12 bases between them. Looked up from germline, CDR1 is LGHDT and CDR2 is YNNKEL (reference sequence). This CDR3 has 14 amino acids. The chain's CDR3 is CASRRLEGQETQYF. CDR3 coding DNA: TGTGCCAGCAGAAGATTAGAGGGCCAAGAGACCCAGTACTTC.

The V call is TRBV20-1, the J call TRBJ2-1, with 10 bases lining up with TRBD2. This CDR3 comprises 15 residues. V lost 5 bases, J lost 6 bases, and 10 bases stayed unmatched. Germline V gene data show CDR1 as DFQATT and CDR2 as SNEGSKA (reference sequence). The CDR3 coding sequence is TGCAGTGCTGGGACCGCTAGCGGGAGTGTCAATGAGCAGTTCTTC. Its protein product is CSAGTASGSVNEQFF.

V gene TRBV4-1 combines with J gene TRBJ2-7; TRBD2 matches 11 bases. J was trimmed by 3 bases and V by 2 bases; bases with no gene match: 6. The CDR3 sequence is 16 residues long. CDR1 and CDR2 from the germline V gene are MGHRA and YSYEKL. The CDR3 nucleotides read TGCGCCAGCAGCCAACGAAACGGACTAGCGGGCTACGAGCAGTACTTC. Protein: CASSQRNGLAGYEQYF.

The chain combines TRBV2 with TRBJ1-4; the D is unclear. Looked up from germline, CDR1 is SNHLY and CDR2 is FYNNEI. The CDR3 length is 11 residues. Trimming pared 6 bases from V and 7 bases from J, leaving 6 bases between. DNA of the CDR3: TGTGCCAGCAGGTTGGGTGAAAAACTGTTTTTT. Amino acid sequence: CASRLGEKLFF.

There are a few counts of this clonotype. V and J are TRBV29-1 and TRBJ2-3; no definite D call. V lost 6 bases, J lost 4 bases, and 14 bases lay in between. The CDR3 extends over 13 amino acids. CDR1 is SQVTM, CDR2 ANQGSEA, per germline. The chain's CDR3 is CSVRTTEPDTQYF. The CDR3 DNA reads as TGCAGCGTCCGGACCACTGAGCCAGATACGCAGTATTTT.

The chain links TRBV25-1 to TRBJ2-3; 11 positions agree with TRBD2. Germline assignment: CDR1 MGHDK and CDR2 SYGVNS. The CDR3 runs 18 residues. The junction had 6 bases not matched to a gene; V was cut back by 1 base and J by 0 bases. The CDR3 sequence: CASSESQGTSGSTDTQYF. CDR3 coding DNA: TGTGCCAGCAGTGAATCTCAGGGGACTAGCGGAAGCACAGATACGCAGTATTTT.

As to this clonotype: An end of the junction does not agree with germline; a read error may underlie this. This chain links TRBV7-7 with TRBJ2-2; D call uncertain. The CDR3 loop spans 13 amino acids. The germline V gene encodes CDR1 SSHAT and CDR2 FNYEAQ (reference sequence). CDR3 in amino acids: CASSLQITGELFF. The DNA for the CDR3 is TGTGCTAGCAGCTTACAGATCACCGGGGAGCTGTTTTTT.

To note about this clonotype: The junction departs from germline at one end; a sequencing error may be responsible. The chain combines TRBV20-1 with TRBJ2-1; possible D gene TRBD2, 6 bases. The CDR3 totals 14 residues. Per germline, CDR1 DFQATT and CDR2 SNEGSKA (reference sequence). For the CDR3, the DNA is TGCAGTACCCTCACTAGCTCTTCCTTCAATGAGCAGTTCTTC. Its translation: CSTLTSSSFNEQFF.

The chain carries TRBV30 and TRBJ2-7; TRBD2 agrees at 11 bases. V lost 3 bases to trimming and J lost 4 bases; unmatched junction nucleotides: 8. Germline V gene lookup returns CDR1 GTSNPN and CDR2 SVGIG (reference sequence). The CDR3 has 15 amino acids. DNA of the CDR3: TGTGCCTGGAGAGCCGGGACTAGCGGAAGGTACGAGCAGTACTTC. Its translation: CAWRAGTSGRYEQYF.

The gene calls are TRBV9 and TRBJ2-7; 7 bases are shared with TRBD2. CDR3 length equals 14 residues. Germline assignment: CDR1 SGDLS and CDR2 YYNGEE. V was pared by 3 bases and J by 0 bases, with 3 bases of the junction left unmatched. The CDR3 region has the DNA TGTGCCAGCAGCGGCCGGGACTACTCCTACGAGCAGTACTTC. It encodes CASSGRDYSYEQYF.

The chain is built from TRBV27 and TRBJ2-2; TRBD1 matches 7 bases. Trimming at V came to 5 bases and at J to 5 bases, leaving 11 bases not matched to a gene. From germline, CDR1 is MNHEY and CDR2 SMNVEV (reference sequence). This CDR3 has 16 amino acids. CDR3 region: CASSVTGIEGTGELFF. In nucleotides, the CDR3 is TGTGCCAGCAGTGTGACAGGGATCGAGGGGACCGGGGAGCTGTTTTTT.

The chain recombines TRBV18 with TRBJ1-1; D not certain. The CDR3 runs 15 residues. The germline V gene has CDR1 KGHSH and CDR2 LQKENI. Between the trimmed V and J ends, which lost 0 bases and 1 base, there was a span of 9 bases. CDR3: CASSPPGRGNTEAFF. The CDR3 coding sequence is TGTGCCAGCTCACCACCAGGGCGAGGGAACACTGAAGCTTTCTTT.

V gene TRBV14 combines with J gene TRBJ2-5; D could derive from TRBD1 or TRBD2 (5 bases each). The CDR3 has 17 residues. Germline V gene lookup returns CDR1 SGHDN and CDR2 FVKESK. The ends were cut back, 5 bases at V and 5 bases at J, with 24 bases in the middle. The CDR3 DNA reads TGTGCCAGCAGCTCAATCAATCCATTGGGGGATTCGGAGACCCAGTACTTC. Protein sequence: CASSSINPLGDSETQYF.

The V call is TRBV7-8, the J call TRBJ2-5; TRBD1 agrees at 7 bases. After removal of 5 bases from V and 4 bases from J, the junction contained 19 bases not matched to a gene. The CDR3 has 18 amino acids. Germline CDR1 and CDR2: SGHVS and FQNEAQ. The CDR3 region has the DNA TGTGCCAGCAGCCGGAGCCCAGGGGGACCCACCGATCCAGAGACCCAGTACTTC. It is translated as CASSRSPGGPTDPETQYF.